A single sample gave rise to the 24 T cell receptor beta chains below, sequenced in a study of post-analysis software for immune sequencing data. Regarding the study as a whole: Patients used a handful of TRBV segments, including TRBV5-6, TRBV5-1 and TRBV20-1, more often than controls.

Unique molecular identifiers had been added to the TCR beta cDNA libraries. TCRdb reprocessed the PCR reads with MiXCR, giving one entry per CDR3 protein. The table has 750,000 to 950,000 distinct CDR3 sequences, approximately 57% seen once. Their antigens are not known. The material sequenced was blood. All receptors derive from a girl aged 10 to 17 with multiple sclerosis.

This clonotype was observed once. The chain joins TRBV7-3 to TRBJ2-1; 8 bases are shared with TRBD2. Germline CDR1 SGHTA, CDR2 FQGTGA. Trimming took 3 bases from V and 9 from J; bases not matched to a gene: 4. CDR3 length: 13 amino acids. CDR3 region: CASSLGTRGEQFF. CDR3 sequence (DNA): TGTGCCAGCAGCTTGGGGACTAGGGGTGAGCAGTTCTTC.

The chain has TRBV3-1 and TRBJ1-5; TRBD1 is a possible D gene (5 bases). Germline CDR1 LGHDT, CDR2 YNNKEL (reference sequence). Trimming cost V 7 bases and J 5 bases, with 18 bases left between them. The CDR3 sequence is 15 residues long. The chain's CDR3 is CASTLTPGRDQPQHF. The CDR3 nucleotides are TGTGCCAGCACCTTGACCCCAGGGCGGGATCAGCCCCAGCATTTT.

This clonotype was found a few times. Here the CDR3 DNA reads TGCAGCGCCCATAGCGGGAGAGGCTACGAGCAGTACTTC. Translated, it gives CSAHSGRGYEQYF. The V call is TRBV29-1, the J call TRBJ2-7; the match to TRBD2 covers 9 bases. The junction had 7 bases not matched to a gene; V was cut back by 7 bases and J by 3 bases. This CDR3 has 13 amino acids. Germline V gene sequence: CDR1 SQVTM, CDR2 ANQGSEA.

The genes are TRBV5-1 and TRBJ1-1; D remains ambiguous. Germline V gene data show CDR1 as SGHRS and CDR2 as YFSETQ. This CDR3 region has 14 residues. Trimming took 0 bases from V and 1 from J, leaving 7 bases between them. The CDR3, as DNA: TGCGCCAGCAGCTTGGGATTGAGGAACACTGAAGCTTTCTTT. Its translation: CASSLGLRNTEAFF.

A few counts support this clonotype. An end of the junction does not agree with germline; a read error may underlie this. This rearrangement joins TRBV5-1 to TRBJ2-1; 9 nucleotides agree with TRBD1. CDR1 and CDR2 from the germline V gene are SGHRS and YFSETQ. This CDR3 is 16 amino acids long. CDR3 bases: TGCGCCGGCAGCTTGGCTGGGACAGGGCCCTACAATGAGCAGTTCTTC. The encoded protein is CAGSLAGTGPYNEQFF.

J is TRBJ1-1 and V is TRBV5-1; 10 positions match TRBD1. Per germline, CDR1 SGHRS and CDR2 YFSETQ. V trimming: 5 bases; J trimming: 4 bases; junction bases outside the gene matches: 5. The CDR3 length is 14 residues. This chain's CDR3 is CASSSDRGPTEAFF. The CDR3, as DNA: TGCGCCAGCAGTTCCGACAGGGGGCCCACTGAAGCTTTCTTT.

This sequence joins TRBV29-1 and TRBJ2-1; 8 nucleotides align to TRBD1. Trimming cost V 0 bases and J 9 bases; bases outside gene matches: 7. Germline assignment: CDR1 SQVTM and CDR2 ANQGSEA. The CDR3 is made up of 14 amino acids. CDR3 in DNA: TGCAGCGTTGAAGAGAGCCAGGGGGCTGGTGAGCAGTTCTTC. It codes for CSVEESQGAGEQFF.

The chain couples TRBV12-5 to TRBJ2-1, with 10 bases fitting TRBD1. The germline CDR1 and CDR2 sequences are LGHNT and FRNRAP. Unmatched junction bases numbered 9, after V lost 1 base and J lost 9 bases. This CDR3 is built from 16 residues. For the CDR3, the DNA is TGTGCTAGTGGTTTGGCCCGGACAGGGGGACAGGGTGAGCAGTTCTTC. Protein sequence: CASGLARTGGQGEQFF.

The chain carries TRBV5-1 and TRBJ2-7; 13 bases align to TRBD2. The CDR3 is 19 amino acids. Unmatched junction bases numbered 20, after V lost 4 bases and J lost 7 bases. CDR1 and CDR2 from the germline V gene are SGHRS and YFSETQ. This chain's CDR3 is CASSPERTSGRHYYNEQYF. The DNA of the CDR3 is TGCGCCAGCAGCCCGGAAAGGACTAGCGGGAGACATTACTACAATGAGCAGTACTTC.

The chain uses TRBV7-9 and TRBJ2-3; TRBD2 matches 11 bases. V shed 0 bases, J shed 13 bases, and the junction held 6 bases outside the gene matches. The CDR3 is made up of 14 amino acids. Germline V gene lookup returns CDR1 SEHNR and CDR2 FQNEAQ (reference sequence). CDR3 amino acids: CASSLASGRALEYF. The CDR3 DNA reads as TGTGCCAGCAGCTTAGCTAGCGGGAGGGCCTTGGAGTATTTT.

CDR3: CASSDLTGVVYGYTF. The CDR3 nucleotides read TGCGCCAGCAGCGACCTGACAGGGGTTGTCTATGGCTACACCTTC. V usage is TRBV5-1 and J usage is TRBJ1-2, with 8 bases matching TRBD1. CDR1 is SGHRS and CDR2 is YFSETQ in the germline V gene. V lost 4 bases, J lost 4 bases, and 9 bases stayed unmatched. The CDR3 is 15 amino acids.

There are a few counts of this clonotype. The gene calls are TRBV25-1 and TRBJ2-3; 12 bases align to TRBD2. The CDR3 length is 15 residues. The V gene end was trimmed by 8 bases and the J gene end by 2 bases; junction bases not matched to a gene: 5. Germline V gene lookup returns CDR1 MGHDK and CDR2 SYGVNS. The CDR3 sequence: CASSRTSGNTDTQYF. DNA of the CDR3: TGTGCCAGCTCCCGGACTAGCGGGAACACAGATACGCAGTATTTT.

This chain connects TRBV12-3 or TRBV12-4 to TRBJ2-7, with D uncertain. The CDR3 length is 13 residues. V lost 7 bases and J 3 bases, leaving 13 bases between the germline ends. CDR3 DNA sequence: TGTGCCAGCACCTGGAACTCTTTCTACGAGCAGTACTTC. It codes for CASTWNSFYEQYF.

The V gene is TRBV20-1, the J gene TRBJ2-3; 7 bases fit TRBD2. Losses at the gene ends were 0 bases for V and 1 base for J; bases not matched to a gene: 7. Germline CDR1 reads DFQATT; CDR2 reads SNEGSKA (reference sequence). The CDR3 is 16 residues long. The chain's CDR3 is CSARDLGGMRTDTQYF. The DNA for the CDR3 is TGCAGTGCTAGAGATCTGGGAGGGATGCGCACAGATACGCAGTATTTT.

The rearrangement uses TRBV5-1 and TRBJ2-5; no reliable D call. The CDR3 is made up of 12 amino acids. Germline CDR1 and CDR2: SGHRS and YFSETQ. Trimming took 6 bases from V and 3 from J, leaving 9 bases between them. The CDR3 is CASNLLEETQYF. CDR3 in DNA: TGCGCCAGCAACCTGTTAGAAGAGACCCAGTACTTC. Full variable domain (outside the CDR3, taken from reference TRBV5-1 and TRBJ2-5): KAGVTQTPRYLIKTRGQQVTLSCSPISGHRSVSWYQQTPGQGLQFLFEYFSETQRNKGNFPGRFSGRQFSNSRSEMNVSTLELGDSALYLCASNLLEETQYFGPGTRLLVL.

The chain uses TRBV27 and TRBJ2-5; D is possibly TRBD1 (6 bases). Germline CDR1 reads MNHEY; CDR2 reads SMNVEV (reference sequence). The CDR3 length is 15 residues. V was trimmed by 3 bases and J by 7 bases, leaving 18 bases between them. The CDR3 bases are TGTGCCAGCAGTTTCCGCGGACAGCCCCCCCCGACCCAGTACTTC. Translation gives CASSFRGQPPPTQYF.

This rearrangement joins TRBV7-9 to TRBJ2-5; D is possibly TRBD2 (5 bases). The assigned J gene may be wrong: the sequence end matches TRBJ2-7 better. Germline-derived CDR1 and CDR2 are SEHNR and FQNEAQ (reference sequence). This CDR3 has 12 amino acids. The CDR3 bases are TGTGCCAGCAGCCCTGACTACCCCGAGCAGTACTTC. This sequence encodes CASSPDYPEQYF.

The chain has TRBV7-2 and TRBJ2-1; no clear D gene. CDR1 SGHTA and CDR2 FQGNSA come from the germline V gene. The CDR3 runs to 16 residues. V was cut by 5 bases and J by 8 bases, with 22 bases left in between. The CDR3 DNA follows: TGTGCCAGCAGCCCCTGGTTCGGCTCCCCAACGCATGAGCAGTTCTTC. Its translation: CASSPWFGSPTHEQFF.

This clonotype was counted a few times. V is TRBV12-3 or TRBV12-4 and J is TRBJ2-5, with TRBD2 matching over 7 bases. Losses at the gene ends were 3 bases for V and 4 bases for J; bases not matched to a gene: 11. This CDR3 region has 16 residues. CDR3 sequence reads: CASSLGRGRFGETQYF. DNA for the CDR3: TGTGCCAGCAGTTTGGGGCGGGGGAGGTTTGGAGAGACCCAGTACTTC.

This clonotype was seen a handful of times. The chain has TRBV12-3 or TRBV12-4 and TRBJ2-5; D may correspond to TRBD1 or TRBD2 (6 bases each). The CDR3 extends over 12 amino acids. The germline V and J ends were trimmed by 5 bases and 11 bases, with 15 bases remaining between them. The CDR3 spells CASSPGVREQYF. The CDR3 bases are TGTGCCAGCAGTCCAGGGGTTCGGGAGCAGTACTTC.

The rearrangement links TRBV7-2 to TRBJ2-7; a weak D match, TRBD2 (8 bases). V was pared by 5 bases and J by 1 base, with 18 bases between. This CDR3 is built from 16 residues. Germline values: CDR1 SGHTA, CDR2 FQGNSA. CDR3 sequence reads: CASSRGGRGRSYEQYF. Here the CDR3 DNA reads TGTGCCAGCAGCCGGGGGGGCAGGGGGAGATCCTACGAGCAGTACTTC.

This chain connects TRBV20-1 to TRBJ2-7; 14 bases are shared with TRBD2. The CDR3 extends over 16 amino acids. Trimming removed 3 bases from V and 2 bases from J; junction bases left unmatched: 6. The V gene's germline CDR1 is DFQATT and CDR2 SNEGSKA (reference sequence). This chain's CDR3 is CSARTSGRAGPYEQYF. CDR3 bases: TGCAGTGCTAGGACTAGCGGGAGGGCGGGCCCCTACGAGCAGTACTTC.

The genes are TRBV5-1 and TRBJ1-2, with TRBD1 identical over 7 bases. Trimming took 2 bases from V and 1 from J; bases not matched to a gene: 8. CDR3 length: 16 amino acids. In germline, CDR1 is SGHRS, CDR2 YFSETQ. CDR3 in amino acids: CASSLTGQAHNYGYTF. The CDR3 nucleotides read TGCGCCAGCAGCTTAACAGGACAGGCCCATAACTATGGCTACACCTTC.

In this sample, this clonotype turned up a few times. The rearrangement uses TRBV12-3 or TRBV12-4 and TRBJ2-4; possible D gene TRBD1, 6 bases. The CDR3 runs 14 residues. V was pared by 6 bases and J by 1 base, with 10 bases between. CDR3 sequence (DNA): TGTGCCAGCAGAGGGGGTAGGGCCAAAAACATTCAGTACTTC. Amino acid sequence: CASRGGRAKNIQYF.